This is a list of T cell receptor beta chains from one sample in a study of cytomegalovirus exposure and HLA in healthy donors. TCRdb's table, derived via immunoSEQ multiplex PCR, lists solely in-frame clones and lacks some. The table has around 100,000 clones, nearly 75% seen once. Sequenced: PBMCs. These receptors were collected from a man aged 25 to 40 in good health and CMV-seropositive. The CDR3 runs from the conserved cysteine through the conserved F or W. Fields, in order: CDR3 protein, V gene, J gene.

CASSGQGAYPDTQYF	TRBV2	TRBJ2-3
CASERGGLVSTDTQYF	TRBV7-9	TRBJ2-3
CASARSGGMETQYF	TRBV7-9	TRBJ2-5
CASSATLPDRETNTGELFF	TRBV7-6	TRBJ2-2
CASSQAGTGSHEQYF	TRBV4-1	NA
CASSERGGTKYNEQFF	TRBV6-1	TRBJ2-1
CASSLYSGEAVGELFF	TRBV11-3	TRBJ2-2
CASSLTGAQETQYF	TRBV28	TRBJ2-5
CATEPSIEDYTF	TRBV28	TRBJ1-2
CSSSLTDNSPLHF	TRBV7-9	TRBJ1-6
CASSVHPPGLGPTGEQFF	TRBV6-1	TRBJ2-1